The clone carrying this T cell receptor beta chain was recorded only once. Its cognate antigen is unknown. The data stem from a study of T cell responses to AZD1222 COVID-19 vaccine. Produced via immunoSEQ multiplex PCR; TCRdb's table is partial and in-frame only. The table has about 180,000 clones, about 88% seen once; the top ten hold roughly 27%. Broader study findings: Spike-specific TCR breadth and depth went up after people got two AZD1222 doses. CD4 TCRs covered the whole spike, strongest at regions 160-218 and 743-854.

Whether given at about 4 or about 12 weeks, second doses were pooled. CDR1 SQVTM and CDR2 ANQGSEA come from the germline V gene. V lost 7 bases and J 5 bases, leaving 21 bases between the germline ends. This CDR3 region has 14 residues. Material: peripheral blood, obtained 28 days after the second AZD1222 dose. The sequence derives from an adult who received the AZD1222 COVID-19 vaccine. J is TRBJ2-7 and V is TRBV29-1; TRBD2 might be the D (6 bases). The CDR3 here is CSAAKQTRWNEQYF. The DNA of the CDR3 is TGCAGCGCCGCCAAACAGACTAGATGGAACGAGCAGTACTTC.